The 16 T cell receptor beta chains listed next were all sequenced from one sample in a study of regulatory T cells in long-lasting Graves disease. As for time point: newly diagnosed GD, antithyroid drugs for less than 3 months. RNA isolated from PBMCs was used to make the TCR library. Building of the TCR beta libraries involved iRepertoire HTBI primers and Arm-PCR of CDR3 regions. TCRdb called the multiplex PCR reads again in MiXCR, with one record for every CDR3 protein. The sample shows around 250,000 distinct CDR3 sequences, around 18% of them seen only once. These data are also associated with another study on T cells in Graves' hyperthyroidism and ophthalmopathy.

The specimen was peripheral blood mononuclear cells (PBMCs), collected at new diagnosis, from a patient treated with antithyroid drugs. The receptors were gathered from a woman under 40 with Graves disease.

The CDR3 DNA is TGTGCCAGCAGCCAAGATAGCAGGCGGAACTATGGCTACACCTTC. Amino acids: CASSQDSRRNYGYTF. The chain carries TRBV3-1 and TRBJ1-2; D gene ambiguous. The CDR3 totals 15 residues. The V gene's germline CDR1 is LGHDT and CDR2 YNNKEL (reference sequence). Trimming shortened V by 0 bases and J by 2 bases, and 10 bases separated the two germline ends.

The rearrangement joins TRBV4-1 to TRBJ2-7; 10 bases align to TRBD2. CDR3 length: 16 amino acids. Germline trimming cut 2 bases from V and 2 bases from J; bases unmatched to any gene: 6. Looked up from germline, CDR1 is MGHRA and CDR2 is YSYEKL. In DNA, the CDR3 is TGCGCCAGCAGCCAACCGTATAGCGGGAGGACCTACGAGCAGTACTTC. This translates into CASSQPYSGRTYEQYF.

In this sample, this clonotype turned up once. This may stem from a read error, because a much larger clone lies one nucleotide away. This rearrangement joins TRBV6-2 or TRBV6-3 to TRBJ1-1; D is uncertain. Germline CDR1 is MNHEY and CDR2 is SVGEGT. CDR3 length: 13 amino acids. This CDR3 reads CAGSYHSALEAFF. The CDR3 nucleotides are TGTGCCGGCAGTTACCACTCGGCCTTGGAAGCTTTCTTT.

This clonotype has ten or more counts. The CDR3 DNA is TGTGCCAGCAGTCCCCCCACAGGATATGGCTACACCTTC. Its translation is CASSPPTGYGYTF. The genes are TRBV2 and TRBJ1-2, with D possibly being TRBD1 (5 bases). Germline V gives CDR1 SNHLY, CDR2 FYNNEI. Trimming cost V 5 bases and J 5 bases, with 12 bases left between them. The CDR3 runs to 13 residues.

This clonotype appeared a few times. J is TRBJ2-1 and V is TRBV19; 11 nucleotides align to TRBD2. The germline V gene has CDR1 LNHDA and CDR2 SQIVND (reference sequence). Losses at the gene ends were 10 bases for V and 1 base for J; bases not matched to a gene: 6. The CDR3 runs to 15 residues. CDR3 residues: CATELAGESYNEQFF. The CDR3 DNA is TGTGCCACGGAACTAGCGGGGGAGTCCTACAATGAGCAGTTCTTC.

This clonotype was recorded at least ten times. The J gene is TRBJ1-6, the V gene TRBV2; D is perhaps TRBD1 (5 bases). The germline V and J ends were trimmed by 4 bases and 13 bases, with 17 bases remaining between them. Germline CDR1 is SNHLY and CDR2 is FYNNEI. The CDR3 length is 14 residues. The CDR3 is CASSGDSSIFPLHF. The CDR3 DNA follows: TGTGCCAGCAGTGGAGACAGCTCTATCTTCCCCCTCCACTTT.

This clonotype has at least ten counts. The V gene is TRBV27, the J gene TRBJ1-1; tentative D call: TRBD1 (6 bases). Germline lookup yields CDR1 MNHEY and CDR2 SMNVEV (reference sequence). V was pared by 4 bases and J by 0 bases, with 12 bases between. The CDR3 has 15 residues. CDR3 region: CASSWGAVLNTEAFF. The DNA of the CDR3 is TGTGCCAGCAGTTGGGGGGCCGTCCTGAACACTGAAGCTTTCTTT.

The chain uses TRBV19 and TRBJ1-4; D is uncertain. There are 14 residues in the CDR3. CDR1 is LNHDA and CDR2 is SQIVND in the germline V gene (reference sequence). Trimming shortened V by 7 bases and J by 8 bases, and 17 bases separated the two germline ends. CDR3 sequence: CASNAPPGREKLFF. In DNA form, the CDR3 reads TGTGCCAGTAATGCCCCGCCGGGCCGAGAAAAACTGTTTTTT.

Concerning this clonotype: An end of the junction differs from the germline gene, which may be a read error. The CDR3 sequence is CASSFERVNEQFF. As DNA, the CDR3 is TGTGCCAGCAGCTTTGAGAGGGTAAATGAGCAGTTCTTC. V usage is TRBV5-1 and J usage is TRBJ2-1; D is perhaps TRBD2 (5 bases). CDR3 length: 13 residues. From germline, CDR1 is SGHRS and CDR2 YFSETQ.

This clonotype was observed a handful of times. V and J are TRBV18 and TRBJ2-1; D unclear. CDR1 and CDR2 from the germline V gene are KGHSH and LQKENI. V was clipped by 6 bases and J by 0 bases, with 12 bases between them. The CDR3 covers 15 residues. CDR3 residues: CASSQSGSSYNEQFF. Here the CDR3 DNA reads TGTGCCAGCTCTCAATCAGGTAGCTCCTACAATGAGCAGTTCTTC. The full variable domain, completed using reference TRBV18 and TRBJ2-1, is NAGVMQNPRHLVRRRGQEARLRCSPMKGHSHVYWYRQLPEEGLKFMVYLQKENIIDESGMPKERFSAEFPKEGPSILRIQQVVRGDSAAYFCASSQSGSSYNEQFFGPGTRLTVL.

This clonotype was detected many times. CDR3 in amino acids: CASSLGDRATEAFF. Here the CDR3 DNA reads TGTGCCAGCAGCTTAGGAGACAGGGCCACTGAAGCTTTCTTT. The chain is built from TRBV7-6 and TRBJ1-1, with 7 bases that match TRBD1. The J segment lost 4 bases and the V segment lost 1 base, leaving 3 bases of the junction unmatched. The CDR3 consists of 14 residues. The germline gives CDR1 SGHVS, CDR2 FNYEAQ.

This clonotype was picked up many times. The genes are TRBV20-1 and TRBJ1-2; 7 nucleotides match TRBD1. CDR1 is DFQATT, CDR2 SNEGSKA, per germline (reference sequence). This CDR3 region has 15 residues. V dropped 1 base and J dropped 8; count of bases not matched to a gene: 13. The CDR3 DNA reads as TGCAGTGCTAGAGGGGGCAGGGGGTCCAAGATGGGCTACACCTTC. Translating it yields CSARGGRGSKMGYTF.

This clonotype has a count of ten or more. This rearrangement joins TRBV5-6 to TRBJ2-3, with D possibly TRBD1 on 6 matching bases. This CDR3 is built from 15 residues. V lost 0 bases, J lost 4 bases, and 12 bases lay in between. Germline CDR1 is SGHDT and CDR2 is YYEEEE. In DNA form, the CDR3 reads TGTGCCAGCAGCTTGGAGCCAGGGGCGGCAGATACGCAGTATTTT. Amino acids: CASSLEPGAADTQYF. The full variable domain, with the rest looked up from reference TRBV5-6 and TRBJ2-3, is DAGVTQSPTHLIKTRGQQVTLRCSPKSGHDTVSWYQQALGQGPQFIFQYYEEEERQRGNFPDRFSGHQFPNYSSELNVNALLLGDSALYLCASSLEPGAADTQYFGPGTRLTVL.

The CDR3 DNA sequence: TGTGCCAGCAGGGGACTAGCAGGCAATGAGCAGTTCTTC. This encodes CASRGLAGNEQFF. This chain links TRBV7-2 with TRBJ2-1, with 9 bases lining up with TRBD2. Germline V gives CDR1 SGHTA, CDR2 FQGNSA. Germline trimming cut 6 bases from V and 6 bases from J; bases unmatched to any gene: 3. The CDR3 covers 13 residues.

As for this clonotype: A read error is possible here, since a much larger clone lies one base away. The V gene is TRBV5-1, the J gene TRBJ1-1; the D is unclear. The CDR3 is made up of 15 amino acids. CDR1 is SGHRS, CDR2 YFSETQ, per germline. Trimming took off 1 base at V and 1 base at J, with 11 bases between the two ends. This CDR3 is CASSLLWGTNTEAFF. The CDR3 nucleotides are TGCGCCAGCAGCTTGCTTTGGGGAACGAACACTGAAGCTTTCTTT.

Many counts were recorded for this clonotype. The V and J genes are TRBV7-2 and TRBJ2-2, with D possibly matching TRBD1 (6 bases). This CDR3 contains 16 residues. Trimming removed 3 bases from V and 6 bases from J, with 17 bases in between. Germline V lookup: CDR1 SGHTA, CDR2 FQGNSA. DNA of the CDR3: TGTGCCAGCAGCTTGCAGGGGCCACTGGATCCCGGGGAGCTGTTTTTT. Translation gives CASSLQGPLDPGELFF.